Following are 16 T cell receptor beta chains from one sample sequenced in a study of radiotherapy plus CTLA-4 blockade in lung cancer. Method: immunoSEQ multiplex PCR; TCRdb's copy keeps in-frame clones and lacks some. The repertoire holds about 98,000 clones, 80% to 85% seen once, with approximately 3.4% in the top ten. Sequencing used peripheral blood, obtained from a patient treated with radiotherapy plus ipilimumab. These TCRs come from a human donor with non-small cell lung cancer who had a partial response to radiotherapy plus ipilimumab.

The genes are TRBV27 and TRBJ2-7, with 15 bases fitting TRBD2. This CDR3 has 18 amino acids. V shed 5 bases, J shed 2 bases, and the junction held 10 bases outside the gene matches. CDR1 and CDR2 (germline): MNHEY, SMNVEV (reference sequence). The CDR3 DNA follows: TGTGCCAGCAGTGCCCGGACTAGCGGGAGGGCCATCGCCTACGAGCAGTACTTC. Amino acid sequence: CASSARTSGRAIAYEQYF.

The chain uses TRBV29-1 and TRBJ2-1, with 7 nucleotides matching TRBD2. The CDR3 loop spans 15 amino acids. Germline V CDR1 and CDR2: SQVTM, ANQGSEA. J was trimmed by 12 bases and V by 1 base; bases with no gene match: 15. The CDR3 reads CSVEAPSGPPTGQFF. CDR3 nucleotides: TGCAGCGTTGAAGCCCCTAGCGGCCCCCCTACAGGGCAGTTCTTC.

The chain couples TRBV29-1 to TRBJ2-1, with D maybe TRBD2 (6 bases). The V end was cut by 6 bases, the J end by 3 bases, with 12 bases between. CDR1 and CDR2 (germline): SQVTM, ANQGSEA. This CDR3 has 13 residues. The CDR3 here is CSVAGTLYNEQFF. CDR3 bases: TGCAGCGTCGCCGGGACTCTCTACAATGAGCAGTTCTTC.

The chain uses TRBV30 and TRBJ1-4; weak D call: TRBD1 (5 bases). Germline V gene lookup returns CDR1 GTSNPN and CDR2 SVGIG (reference sequence). The ends were cut back, 1 base at V and 1 base at J, with 7 bases in the middle. The CDR3 extends over 14 amino acids. DNA for the CDR3: TGTGCCTGGAGTGAAACAGGAACTAATGAAAAACTGTTTTTT. It translates to CAWSETGTNEKLFF.

The chain is built from TRBV28 and TRBJ2-7; unclear D gene. The CDR3 consists of 13 residues. V lost 5 bases, J lost 7 bases, and 15 bases lay in between. Germline CDR1 reads MDHEN; CDR2 reads SYDVKM. In nucleotides, the CDR3 is TGTGCCAGCAGTCCCCCCATTATGCGTGAGCAGTACTTC. This sequence encodes CASSPPIMREQYF.

The V and J genes are TRBV11-2 and TRBJ1-3; perhaps TRBD1 as D (5 bases). The length of the CDR3 is 14 residues. V lost 5 bases, J lost 3 bases, and 11 bases lay in between. Germline values: CDR1 SGHAT, CDR2 FQNNGV. As DNA, the CDR3 is TGTGCCAGCAGCCCTGACGGGGGTGGAAACACCATATATTTT. It encodes CASSPDGGGNTIYF.

CDR3 loop: CASSQQTPRVNEKLFF. The CDR3 bases are TGTGCCAGCTCACAACAAACCCCCAGGGTTAATGAAAAACTGTTTTTT. This chain links TRBV18 with TRBJ1-4; a possible D gene is TRBD1 (5 bases). The CDR3 length is 16 residues. V was cut by 4 bases and J by 4 bases, with 16 bases left in between. The germline gives CDR1 KGHSH, CDR2 LQKENI.

The rearrangement uses TRBV7-3 and TRBJ2-3, with unresolved D. In germline, CDR1 is SGHTA, CDR2 FQGTGA. CDR3 length: 16 amino acids. Trimming pared 1 base from V and 6 bases from J, leaving 17 bases between. CDR3 nucleotide sequence: TGTGCCAGCAGCTTAAAGTCAGCCGCAACCGGGGATACGCAGTATTTT. Amino acids: CASSLKSAATGDTQYF.

This clone was seen once. J is TRBJ1-1 and V is TRBV18; D is unclear. This CDR3 is 13 amino acids long. The germline gives CDR1 KGHSH, CDR2 LQKENI. Trimming left V 3 bases short and J 5 bases short, with 10 bases between. The CDR3 DNA reads TGTGCCAGCTCACCCTCCGGGGTAACTGAAGCTTTCTTT. Residues: CASSPSGVTEAFF.

V and J are TRBV23-1 and TRBJ2-7; D gene uncertain. TRBV23-1 is an ORF; its function is uncertain. CDR3 length equals 16 residues. The V end lost 0 bases, the J end lost 4 bases, and 16 bases lay between the germline ends. CDR3 sequence: CASSQSALSILYEQYF. As DNA, the CDR3 is TGCGCCAGCAGTCAATCAGCCCTAAGCATCCTTTACGAGCAGTACTTC.

J is TRBJ1-1 and V is TRBV14, with D uncertain. The CDR3 runs 16 residues. The V gene lost 4 bases and the J gene lost 1 base, with 16 bases spanning the gap. The germline V gene has CDR1 SGHDN and CDR2 FVKESK. CDR3: CASSPWATAWNTEAFF. CDR3 coding DNA: TGTGCCAGCAGCCCTTGGGCAACAGCTTGGAACACTGAAGCTTTCTTT.

This chain links TRBV19 with TRBJ2-3; 9 positions agree with TRBD1. The germline CDR1 and CDR2 sequences are LNHDA and SQIVND (reference sequence). The CDR3 extends over 15 amino acids. V trimming: 8 bases; J trimming: 5 bases; junction bases outside the gene matches: 11. The CDR3 sequence is CASPPPGQGVDTQYF. The CDR3 DNA is TGTGCCAGTCCACCCCCGGGACAGGGCGTAGATACGCAGTATTTT.

This chain links TRBV9 with TRBJ2-7, with 8 bases fitting TRBD1. The germline CDR1 and CDR2 sequences are SGDLS and YYNGEE. The CDR3 is 13 amino acids. The trim removed 3 bases at V and 5 bases at J, leaving 4 bases unmatched. This CDR3 reads CASSARGRDEQYF. CDR3 coding DNA: TGTGCCAGCAGCGCCAGGGGGCGCGACGAGCAGTACTTC.

A single count supports this clone. This chain joins TRBV30 and TRBJ2-7, with TRBD1 matching 7 bases. From germline, CDR1 is GTSNPN and CDR2 SVGIG (reference sequence). The CDR3 is 15 residues long. J was trimmed by 5 bases and V by 4 bases; bases with no gene match: 14. CDR3 nucleotide sequence: TGTGCCTGGACCCGCCCCGACAGGGAGATCAACGAGCAGTACTTC. Amino acids: CAWTRPDREINEQYF.

The chain links TRBV21-1 to TRBJ2-1; TRBD2, the table's D call, was not compared with the DNA. TRBV21-1 is noted as a pseudogene. CDR3 size: 15 residues. The CDR3 DNA sequence: TGTGCCAGCAGCAAAGGAGGGACTATAAACAATGAGCAGTTCTTC. It translates to CASSKGGTINNEQFF.

The chain has TRBV18 and TRBJ1-2; a weak D match, TRBD1 (6 bases). The CDR3 extends over 15 amino acids. Deletions cut 3 bases from V and 8 bases from J, with 19 bases between. Germline V gives CDR1 KGHSH, CDR2 LQKENI. CDR3 nucleotide sequence: TGTGCCAGCTCACCTGGGGGGGCCGACGCCGGCGGCTACACCTTC. Translating it yields CASSPGGADAGGYTF.